The sequence of this T cell receptor beta chain was determined in a study of cytomegalovirus exposure and HLA in healthy donors. Use of 60 Vbeta and 13 Jbeta primers characterized the PCR. Assay: immunoSEQ multiplex PCR; the TCRdb copy retains only in-frame clones and omits some. The sample holds under 200,000 clones, approximately 70% seen once. Trimming pared 2 bases from V and 3 bases from J, leaving 12 bases between. Germline V gene lookup returns CDR1 SGHAT and CDR2 FQNNGV. This CDR3 spans 15 amino acids. The chain is built from TRBV11-2 and TRBJ2-3, with D tentatively TRBD1 (5 bases). This receptor was identified in a woman under 40 in good health and CMV-seronegative. The sequencing sample was made of PBMCs. The CDR3 DNA sequence: TGTGCCAGCAGCTTAAGGGGTATCCGGACAGATACGCAGTATTTT. As protein: CASSLRGIRTDTQYF.